The next 22 T cell receptor beta chains were all read from a single sample in a study of early T cells in non-severe SARS-CoV-2 infection. Each CDR3 protein gets one entry after TCRdb re-called the 5' RACE reads with MiXCR. Of approximately 90,000 distinct CDR3 sequences in the sample, over 9.5% were seen once. Sequenced material: whole blood, taken at baseline. These receptors came from an adult who was a healthcare worker with PCR-confirmed SARS-CoV-2 infection or an uninfected control (not recorded which).

This clonotype was detected only a few times. The chain is built from TRBV20-1 and TRBJ2-7; the match to TRBD2 covers 14 bases. The CDR3 runs to 13 residues. Germline CDR1 and CDR2: DFQATT and SNEGSKA (reference sequence). Trimming at V came to 7 bases and at J to 6 bases, leaving 5 bases not matched to a gene. The CDR3 region has the DNA TGCAGTGTTACGACTAGCGGGAGGGGCGAGCAGTACTTC. This gives the protein CSVTTSGRGEQYF.

The chain has TRBV24-1 and TRBJ2-2; TRBD2 matches 13 bases. In germline, CDR1 is KGHDR, CDR2 SFDVKD. This CDR3 is built from 17 residues. The V segment lost 4 bases and the J segment 5 bases; nucleotides outside the gene matches: 6. The CDR3: CATSDSTSGRDTGELFF. CDR3 coding DNA: TGTGCCACCAGTGACTCCACTAGCGGGAGGGATACCGGGGAGCTGTTTTTT.

There are a few counts of this clonotype. The CDR3 DNA reads as TGTGCCAGCAGTCCCGAGGATGAGCTCTATGGCTACACCTTC. Residues: CASSPEDELYGYTF. The rearrangement links TRBV12-3 or TRBV12-4 to TRBJ1-2; D not resolved. With 5 bases removed from V and 4 bases from J, the gap between germline ends came to 14 bases. The CDR3 is 14 residues long.

This chain connects TRBV5-8 to TRBJ2-1; no definite D call. Germline-derived CDR1 and CDR2 are SGHTS and YDEGEE. Trimming took off 3 bases at V and 15 bases at J, with 13 bases between the two ends. The CDR3 covers 11 residues. CDR3 amino acids: CASSSWQSAFF. The CDR3 DNA sequence: TGTGCCAGCAGCTCGTGGCAGAGTGCGTTCTTC. The entire variable domain, with the rest obtained from reference TRBV5-8 and TRBJ2-1, is as follows: EAGVTQSPTHLIKTRGQQATLRCSPISGHTSVYWYQQALGLGLQFLLWYDEGEERNRGNFPPRFSGRQFPNYSSELNVNALELEDSALYLCASSSWQSAFFGPGTRLTVL.

The J gene is TRBJ1-5, the V gene TRBV12-3 or TRBV12-4; 9 bases are a match to TRBD1. The V and J ends lost 5 bases and 3 bases, in that order; junction bases with no gene match: 11. CDR3 length: 17 amino acids. CDR3 bases: TGTGCCAGCAGTCCCGGGACAGGGTCTTTCTCCAATCAGCCCCAGCATTTT. Protein product: CASSPGTGSFSNQPQHF.

This clonotype was detected many times. CDR3 DNA: TGCGCCAGCAGCGGGGCTAGCGGGAGTTACGAGCAGTACTTC. Its protein is CASSGASGSYEQYF. The chain employs TRBV5-1 and TRBJ2-7, with 10 bases identical to TRBD2. Germline lookup yields CDR1 SGHRS and CDR2 YFSETQ. Trimming removed 4 bases from V and 4 bases from J; junction bases left unmatched: 5. This CDR3 comprises 14 residues. The whole variable domain, remainder taken from reference TRBV5-1 and TRBJ2-7, is KAGVTQTPRYLIKTRGQQVTLSCSPISGHRSVSWYQQTPGQGLQFLFEYFSETQRNKGNFPGRFSGRQFSNSRSEMNVSTLELGDSALYLCASSGASGSYEQYFGPGTRLTVT.

In its sample, this clonotype was seen many times. This chain connects TRBV28 to TRBJ2-5; D may be TRBD1 (6 bases). The CDR3 sequence is 16 residues long. Trimming pared 3 bases from V and 0 bases from J, leaving 14 bases between. Per germline, CDR1 MDHEN and CDR2 SYDVKM. CDR3 in DNA: TGTGCCAGCAGTTTCGGGACACCTTCCAACCAAGAGACCCAGTACTTC. The encoded protein is CASSFGTPSNQETQYF.

The chain carries TRBV6-5 and TRBJ2-5; 7 nucleotides line up with TRBD1. Germline values: CDR1 MNHEY, CDR2 SVGAGI. The CDR3 has 13 amino acids. V was clipped by 7 bases and J by 3 bases; unmatched bases: 5. CDR3 region: CASTQDREETQYF. The CDR3 DNA follows: TGTGCCAGCACCCAAGACAGGGAAGAGACCCAGTACTTC.

The chain carries TRBV3-1 and TRBJ2-7; D not resolved. Trimming removed 5 bases from V and 3 bases from J, with 11 bases in between. Looked up from germline, CDR1 is LGHDT and CDR2 is YNNKEL (reference sequence). CDR3 size: 13 residues. Here the CDR3 reads CASSSMGGYEQYF. The CDR3 DNA follows: TGTGCCAGCAGCTCGATGGGTGGCTACGAGCAGTACTTC.

At least ten counts were recorded for this clonotype. This chain links TRBV27 with TRBJ2-3; D gene ambiguous. Trimming removed 7 bases from V and 4 bases from J, with 21 bases in between. The germline CDR1 and CDR2 sequences are MNHEY and SMNVEV (reference sequence). The CDR3 extends over 16 amino acids. The CDR3 reads CASKDQANLSPDTQYF. CDR3 DNA: TGTGCCAGCAAAGACCAGGCAAACCTGTCCCCAGATACGCAGTATTTT.

In its sample, this clonotype was seen many times. The chain recombines TRBV5-1 with TRBJ2-7, with 8 nucleotides matching TRBD1. J gave up 1 base and V 4 bases, and 7 bases lay outside the gene matches. From germline, CDR1 is SGHRS and CDR2 YFSETQ. The CDR3 runs to 15 residues. The CDR3: CASSPGQEISYEQYF. The DNA of the CDR3 is TGCGCCAGCAGCCCGGGACAGGAGATATCCTACGAGCAGTACTTC.

J is TRBJ1-4 and V is TRBV7-2; D is undetermined. CDR1 and CDR2 from the germline V gene are SGHTA and FQGNSA. The CDR3 has 15 amino acids. V lost 2 bases to trimming and J lost 0 bases, with 7 bases between them. The chain's CDR3 is CASSLMSATNEKLFF. In DNA form, the CDR3 reads TGTGCCAGCAGCTTAATGTCAGCAACTAATGAAAAACTGTTTTTT.

In its sample, this clonotype was seen many times. V usage is TRBV11-2 and J usage is TRBJ2-2, with TRBD2 matching over 8 bases. The germline gives CDR1 SGHAT, CDR2 FQNNGV. The CDR3 has 18 amino acids. Trimming cost V 2 bases and J 0 bases; bases outside gene matches: 8. This CDR3 reads CASSLWSRRGANTGELFF. CDR3 DNA sequence: TGTGCCAGCAGCTTATGGTCAAGGCGGGGGGCGAACACCGGGGAGCTGTTTTTT.

In its sample, this clonotype was seen a few times. J is TRBJ2-7 and V is TRBV4-1, with a possible D match to TRBD2 (5 bases). Trimming left V 1 base short and J 3 bases short, with 10 bases between. Germline V CDR1 and CDR2: MGHRA, YSYEKL. This CDR3 region has 14 residues. As DNA, the CDR3 is TGCGCCAGCAGCCAAGTAGTTAGCGTCTACGAGCAGTACTTC. Its protein product is CASSQVVSVYEQYF.

A few counts support this clonotype. The CDR3 coding sequence is TGTGCCAGTCTCCGGGGTCAATATGGCTACACCTTC. Protein sequence: CASLRGQYGYTF. This chain links TRBV19 with TRBJ1-2; D is unclear. The germline CDR1 and CDR2 sequences are LNHDA and SQIVND (reference sequence). Trimming took 8 bases from V and 5 from J, leaving 12 bases between them. The CDR3 length is 12 residues.

This clonotype was picked up a small number of times. V and J are TRBV10-3 and TRBJ2-7; TRBD2 aligns across 14 bases. From germline, CDR1 is ENHRY and CDR2 SYGVKD. J lost 7 bases, V lost 6 bases, and 2 bases had no gene match. This CDR3 has 13 residues. The CDR3 DNA is TGTGCCATCAGCGGGACTAGCGGGGGTGAGCAGTACTTC. Amino acid sequence: CAISGTSGGEQYF.

In this sample, this clonotype turned up a few times. This chain connects TRBV6-5 to TRBJ1-6, with no clear D. The CDR3 spans 15 residues. The germline CDR1 and CDR2 sequences are MNHEY and SVGAGI. V was trimmed by 6 bases and J by 3 bases, leaving 12 bases between them. This chain's CDR3 is CASRPPVGYNSPLHF. Written as DNA, the CDR3 is TGTGCCAGCAGGCCGCCGGTCGGCTATAATTCACCCCTCCACTTT.

This clonotype was seen a handful of times. The rearrangement links TRBV12-3 or TRBV12-4 to TRBJ2-4; 9 nucleotides match TRBD1. The trim removed 3 bases at V and 8 bases at J, leaving 14 bases unmatched. The CDR3 is made up of 17 amino acids. The CDR3 protein is CASSFLGQGPLGDIQYF. The CDR3 coding sequence is TGTGCCAGCAGTTTCCTAGGACAGGGGCCCCTAGGGGACATTCAGTACTTC.

The V call is TRBV7-9, the J call TRBJ2-3; TRBD1 aligns across 9 bases. Looked up from germline, CDR1 is SEHNR and CDR2 is FQNEAQ (reference sequence). This CDR3 spans 15 amino acids. Unmatched junction bases numbered 7, after V lost 5 bases and J lost 4 bases. As DNA, the CDR3 is TGTGCCAGCAGCCAGGGGGACAGGGTCGCAGATACGCAGTATTTT. This encodes CASSQGDRVADTQYF.

The genes are TRBV6-1 and TRBJ1-3; no clear D. V shed 11 bases and J shed 1 base, with 12 bases lying between them. CDR3 length: 13 amino acids. Per the germline V gene, CDR1 is MNHNS and CDR2 is SASEGT. This chain's CDR3 is CASRPASGNTIYF. The CDR3 nucleotides read TGTGCCTCCCGACCGGCATCTGGAAACACCATATATTTT.

This clonotype was observed at least ten times. This chain uses TRBV15 with TRBJ2-3; 8 bases are shared with TRBD1. CDR1 and CDR2 from the germline V gene are LNHNV and YYDKDF (reference sequence). This CDR3 is built from 17 residues. V lost 3 bases to trimming and J lost 3 bases; unmatched junction nucleotides: 11. CDR3 DNA: TGTGCCACCAGCAGTAATGACAGGGGATTGTGGACAGATACGCAGTATTTT. Encoded protein: CATSSNDRGLWTDTQYF.

This clonotype was picked up many times. V is TRBV20-1 and J is TRBJ2-3; TRBD1 aligns across 9 bases. V shed 7 bases and J 4 bases; nucleotides not matched to a gene: 6. In germline, CDR1 is DFQATT, CDR2 SNEGSKA (reference sequence). This CDR3 is 13 amino acids long. The CDR3 nucleotides are TGCAGTGTTCTCACAGGGGGCGCAGATACGCAGTATTTT. Protein sequence: CSVLTGGADTQYF.